This TCR beta chain was obtained from a study of blood T cell repertoires in COVID-19. Authors' analysis steps: Nucleated cell counts were estimated from reference gene primer amplification. The method was immunoSEQ multiplex PCR; TCRdb's version includes in-frame clones alone and lacks a portion of them. D and trimming were read from the DNA, whereas the V and J calls and clone size are those reported in that table. The sample consists of approximately 450,000 clones, around 89% of them appearing once. The CDR3 covers 17 residues. J lost 3 bases, V lost 3 bases, and 9 bases had no gene match. CDR1 is DFQATT, CDR2 SNEGSKA, per germline (reference sequence).

The sequencing sample was made of peripheral blood. The rearrangement uses TRBV20-1 and TRBJ2-3; 13 bases map to TRBD2. The TCR sequence derives from a young woman with acute or convalescent COVID-19. CDR3 residues: CSASSGTSGGATDTQYF. The CDR3 nucleotides read TGCAGTGCTAGTTCGGGAACTAGCGGGGGGGCTACAGATACGCAGTATTTT.